A selection of T cell receptor beta chains follows, all from one sample in a study of breast tumors, draining lymph nodes, adjacent tissues. A single record per CDR3 protein comes from TCRdb applying MiXCR to the multiplex PCR reads. Of some 170,000 distinct CDR3 sequences listed, around a third are singletons. The specimen sequenced was axillary lymph node tissue. Source of these receptors: a female donor with breast cancer. Some clones in this sample may be carry-over from other donors' samples. Both conserved end residues are part of each CDR3. The D gene is left open where the match is weak. For some rows the clone size is stated as once, few or many, or as a class when expanded; others skip it.

>TRBJ1-1|TRBV7-9|.|.
CASSLGTHDTEAFF
TGTGCCAGCAGCCTCGGGACACATGATACTGAAGCTTTCTTT
>TRBJ1-2|TRBV20-1|.|.
CSAGGGGYTF
TGCAGTGCTGGGGGGGGTGGCTACACCTTC
>TRBJ1-5|TRBV24-1|.|.
CATSDRDGNQPQHF
TGTGCCACCAGTGACAGGGATGGTAATCAGCCCCAGCATTTT
>TRBJ1-4|TRBV25-1|many|.
CASSLPGGANEKLFF
TGTGCCAGCAGTCTACCCGGGGGTGCTAATGAAAAACTGTTTTTT
>TRBJ2-1|TRBV19|many|.
CASRTRSSYNEQFF
TGTGCCAGTCGGACTCGTAGCTCCTACAATGAGCAGTTCTTC
>TRBJ1-5|TRBV5-8|.|.
CASSINRASNQPQHF
TGTGCCAGCAGCATTAACAGGGCTAGCAATCAGCCCCAGCATTTT
>TRBJ2-7|TRBV5-1|many|.
CASSPTQVTYEQYF
TGCGCCAGCAGCCCGACGCAGGTTACCTACGAGCAGTACTTC
>TRBJ1-4|TRBV5-1|.|.
CASRHRATNEKLFF
TGCGCCAGCAGACACAGGGCAACTAATGAAAAACTGTTTTTT
>TRBJ1-5|TRBV28|few|TRBD1
CASSYGQGGQPQHF
TGTGCCAGCAGCTACGGACAGGGCGGTCAGCCCCAGCATTTT
>TRBJ2-1|TRBV7-8|many|TRBD2
CASSLLLASGYNEQFF
TGTGCCAGCAGCCTACTCCTTGCTAGCGGTTACAATGAGCAGTTCTTC
>TRBJ2-1|TRBV7-2|many|TRBD2
CASSFGTSGIGNEQFF
TGTGCCAGCAGCTTCGGGACTAGCGGGATTGGGAATGAGCAGTTCTTC
>TRBJ1-6|TRBV5-1|many|.
CASSLVSGSYNSPLHF
TGCGCCAGCAGCTTGGTATCGGGCTCCTATAATTCACCCCTCCACTTT
>TRBJ1-5|TRBV12-3/TRBV12-4|many|.
CASSLKGREQPQHF
TGTGCCAGCAGTTTAAAGGGCAGGGAACAGCCCCAGCATTTT
>TRBJ2-4|TRBV5-8|few|TRBD1
CASSIRTGWDIQYF
TGTGCCAGCAGCATCAGGACAGGGTGGGACATTCAGTACTTC
>TRBJ2-6|TRBV5-1|.|.
CASSLDGRAYVLTF
TGCGCCAGCAGCTTGGATGGCAGGGCCTACGTCCTGACTTTC
>TRBJ2-4|TRBV20-1|many|.
CSARDRLAKNIQYF
TGCAGTGCTAGAGATCGGCTAGCCAAAAACATTCAGTACTTC
>TRBJ1-1|TRBV5-1|few|TRBD1
CASSAQGARDTEAFF
TGCGCCAGCAGCGCACAGGGGGCGAGGGACACTGAAGCTTTCTTT
>TRBJ1-6|TRBV20-1|many|.
CSARSSDNSPLHF
TGCAGTGCTAGGTCCAGCGATAATTCACCCCTCCACTTT
>TRBJ2-5|TRBV6-1|many|.
CASSEVTVGTQYF
TGTGCCAGCAGTGAAGTAACGGTGGGGACCCAGTACTTC
>TRBJ1-2|TRBV25-1|many|.
CASRPRGGWGYTF
TGTGCCAGCAGGCCCCGGGGGGGTTGGGGCTACACCTTC
>TRBJ2-7|TRBV6-1|many|.
CASRGYLKYF
TGTGCCAGCAGGGGGTACCTGAAGTACTTC
>TRBJ2-3|TRBV7-9|many|.
CASSEGGGYTDTQYF
TGTGCCAGCAGCGAAGGCGGAGGGTACACAGATACGCAGTATTTT
>TRBJ1-1|TRBV9|.|TRBD1
CASSAQNRGFETFF
TGTGCCAGCAGCGCTCAAAACAGGGGGTTTGAAACTTTCTTT
>TRBJ2-5|TRBV7-2|many|TRBD2
CASSLEGPGSGLQETQYF
TGTGCCAGCAGCTTAGAAGGGCCTGGTAGCGGGCTCCAAGAGACCCAGTACTTC
>TRBJ2-1|TRBV5-8|many|TRBD2
CASSPGVAGSYNEQFF
TGTGCCAGCAGCCCCGGGGTAGCGGGCTCCTACAATGAGCAGTTCTTC
>TRBJ1-5|TRBV19|many|.
CASSPRVLSNQPQHF
TGTGCCAGTAGTCCCCGGGTCCTTAGCAATCAGCCCCAGCATTTT
>TRBJ1-2|TRBV6-2/TRBV6-3|many|.
CASSYRVRPSYGYTF
TGTGCCAGCAGTTACAGGGTCCGCCCGTCCTATGGCTACACCTTC
>TRBJ2-5|TRBV2|.|.
CASRSLALETQYF
TGTGCCAGCAGGTCCCTCGCTCTAGAGACCCAGTACTTC
>TRBJ2-3|TRBV5-6|many|.
CASSKVAVMRQGTDTQYF
TGTGCCAGCAGCAAGGTGGCTGTAATGAGACAGGGCACAGATACGCAGTATTTT
>TRBJ2-7|TRBV7-8|.|TRBD1
CASSQPGQASYEQYF
TGTGCCAGCAGCCAGCCGGGACAGGCCTCCTACGAGCAGTACTTC
>TRBJ2-1|TRBV7-8|.|TRBD2
CASSSFLDLGAGSFNEQFF
TGTGCCAGCAGCTCATTTTTAGACCTAGGAGCGGGGTCGTTCAATGAGCAGTTCTTC
>TRBJ2-1|TRBV20-1|.|TRBD2
CSARRGLAEANEQFF
TGCAGTGCTAGGAGGGGACTAGCGGAAGCCAATGAGCAGTTCTTC
>TRBJ1-3|TRBV20-1|many|.
CSARDLLGNSGNTIYF
TGCAGTGCTAGAGATCTTCTGGGAAACTCTGGAAACACCATATATTTT
>TRBJ2-7|TRBV15|many|.
CATSRDVAAYEQYF
TGTGCCACCAGCAGAGATGTGGCAGCCTACGAGCAGTACTTC
>TRBJ2-7|TRBV5-8|many|.
CASSPFGDEQYF
TGTGCCAGCAGCCCTTTCGGGGACGAGCAGTACTTC
>TRBJ2-1|TRBV7-6|.|TRBD2
CASSGGTSGRGEQFF
TGTGCCAGCAGCGGGGGGACTAGCGGGAGAGGTGAGCAGTTCTTC
>TRBJ2-6|TRBV6-1|.|TRBD1
CASSGLVPGQGGTGANVLTF
TGTGCCAGCAGTGGACTTGTCCCGGGACAGGGAGGAACTGGGGCCAACGTCCTGACTTTC
>TRBJ1-2|TRBV20-1|.|.
CSARDELSSGNTF
TGCAGTGCTAGAGATGAACTGTCCTCTGGAAACACCTTC
>TRBJ2-5|TRBV28|few|.
CASSFVGGGGEETQYF
TGTGCCAGCAGTTTTGTCGGCGGAGGGGGGGAGGAGACCCAGTACTTC
>TRBJ2-5|TRBV20-1|many|.
CSARSIVEQETQYF
TGCAGTGCTAGGTCTATTGTGGAACAAGAGACCCAGTACTTC
>TRBJ1-2|TRBV4-1|.|TRBD1
CASSQGQGTRYTF
TGCGCCAGCAGCCAAGGACAGGGCACCCGCTACACCTTC
>TRBJ1-2|TRBV15|.|.
CATSPSDRTDGYTF
TGTGCCACCAGCCCATCGGACAGAACGGATGGCTACACCTTC
>TRBJ1-1|TRBV9|few|.
CASSPPGWEVMNTEAFF
TGTGCCAGCAGCCCGCCTGGGTGGGAGGTCATGAACACTGAAGCTTTCTTT
>TRBJ2-7|TRBV25-1|.|TRBD2
CASSSLARSYERYF
TGTGCCAGCAGCTCACTAGCGAGATCCTACGAGCGGTACTTC
>TRBJ1-2|TRBV5-1|many|.
CASSRDQGGYTF
TGCGCCAGCAGCCGGGACCAGGGGGGCTACACCTTC
>TRBJ1-4|TRBV4-1|.|.
CASSQGRGDEKLFF
TGCGCCAGCAGCCAGGGACGGGGTGATGAAAAACTGTTTTTT
>TRBJ2-1|TRBV28|many|TRBD1
CASNGQGGYNEQFF
TGTGCCAGCAACGGACAGGGGGGTTACAATGAGCAGTTCTTC
>TRBJ1-1|TRBV7-8|.|.
CASSHSGANTEAFF
TGTGCCAGCAGCCACTCAGGAGCGAACACTGAAGCTTTCTTT
>TRBJ1-5|TRBV6-5|many|TRBD1
CASSLTGPAWNQPQHF
TGTGCCAGCAGTCTGACAGGGCCGGCGTGGAATCAGCCCCAGCATTTT
>TRBJ2-5|TRBV2|many|.
CATGRPQETQYF
TGTGCTACGGGGCGGCCCCAAGAGACCCAGTACTTC
>TRBJ1-2|TRBV19|once|TRBD1
CASSIEATGGRIYGYTF
TGTGCCAGTAGTATAGAGGCGACAGGGGGTCGGATCTATGGCTACACCTTC
>TRBJ2-1|TRBV27|.|TRBD1
CASSSYGTGPTYNEQFF
TGTGCCAGCAGTTCATACGGGACAGGGCCGACCTACAATGAGCAGTTCTTC
>TRBJ2-5|TRBV6-1|many|.
CASSPILGGAQETQYF
TGTGCCAGCAGTCCAATCCTAGGGGGGGCCCAAGAGACCCAGTACTTC
>TRBJ2-5|TRBV24-1|.|.
CATSKGQGRGETQYF
TGTGCCACCAGTAAGGGGCAGGGCCGTGGAGAGACCCAGTACTTC
>TRBJ1-4|TRBV4-1|many|.
CASAIPGGSSKLFF
TGCGCCAGCGCGATTCCGGGGGGCAGCTCAAAACTGTTTTTT
>TRBJ1-2|TRBV7-9|many|.
CASSPWPADNYGYTF
TGTGCCAGCAGCCCGTGGCCGGCAGACAACTATGGCTACACCTTC
>TRBJ2-2|TRBV5-1|.|TRBD1
CASSYPGQGGGELFF
TGCGCCAGCAGCTATCCGGGACAGGGTGGCGGGGAGCTGTTTTTT
>TRBJ2-4|TRBV20-1|.|.
CSAQESTKNIQYF
TGCAGTGCTCAAGAATCAACCAAAAACATTCAGTACTTC